Here is one TCR beta chain with its context. What it recognizes is unknown. Sequenced by immunoSEQ multiplex PCR; TCRdb stores in-frame clones only, minus some. The sample records tens of thousands of clones, roughly 87% being singletons. The data are from a study of T cell responses to AZD1222 COVID-19 vaccine. Germline lookup yields CDR1 SGHTA and CDR2 FQGNSA. V lost 5 bases, J lost 1 base, and 8 bases lay in between. The CDR3 is 13 amino acids. Study observations and caveats: White British people made up most donors, females outnumbered males, and clonal diversity was possibly underestimated. A reported finding is that nearly half of spike-specific TCRs target unmutated variant regions. Baseline seropositivity occurred in only a handful of AZD1222 recipients.

Specimen: peripheral blood, collected on day 0 of MenACWY control vaccination. This chain connects TRBV7-2 to TRBJ1-1, with D unresolved. The source is an adult in good health. CDR3 protein: CASSGRWNTEAFF. As DNA, the CDR3 is TGTGCCAGCAGCGGTAGGTGGAACACTGAAGCTTTCTTT. Together with reference TRBV7-2 and TRBJ1-1, the CDR3 gives the full variable domain: GAGVSQSPSNKVTEKGKDVELRCDPISGHTALYWYRQSLGQGLEFLIYFQGNSAPDKSGLPSDRFSAERTGGSVSTLTIQRTQQEDSAVYLCASSGRWNTEAFFGQGTRLTVV.